This is a list of T cell receptor beta chains from one sample in a study of shared clonotypes between healthy human individuals. Sequenced by immunoSEQ multiplex PCR; TCRdb stores in-frame clones only, minus some. In the table there are hundreds of thousands of clones, about 95% of which are singletons. The sample comprised naive CD8+ T cells sorted from blood. The receptors originated from a woman younger than 45 in good health. The CDR3 runs from the conserved cysteine through the conserved F or W. D genes are given only for firm matches. Rows may omit the clone size; those that give it use once, few, many or a size class.

v_call	cdr3_length	clone_size	d_call	j_call	cdr3_aa	cdr3_nt
TRBV27	13	NA	NA	TRBJ2-1	CASSINIYNEQFF	TGTGCCAGCAGCATAAACATCTACAATGAGCAGTTCTTC
TRBV28	14	NA	NA	TRBJ1-3	CASDDGGSGNTIYF	TGTGCCAGCGACGACGGGGGCTCTGGAAACACCATATATTTT
TRBV11-2	14	NA	TRBD1	TRBJ2-7	CASSLWTGLGEQYF	TGTGCCAGCAGCTTGTGGACAGGGCTAGGCGAGCAGTACTTC
TRBV5-4	14	NA	TRBD1	TRBJ2-1	CASLVQGSRNEQFF	TGTGCCAGCCTTGTACAGGGGTCAAGGAATGAGCAGTTCTTC
TRBV2	13	NA	TRBD1	TRBJ2-7	CASRGQGGYEQYF	TGTGCCAGCAGAGGACAGGGGGGCTACGAGCAGTACTTC
TRBV18	15	NA	NA	TRBJ2-7	CASSPPGPLSYEQYF	TGTGCCAGCTCACCACCGGGACCCCTTTCCTACGAGCAGTACTTC
TRBV11-3	19	NA	TRBD2	TRBJ2-5	CASSLDLQARTSGTETQYF	TGTGCCAGCAGCTTAGATCTGCAGGCGCGGACTAGCGGTACGGAGACCCAGTACTTC
TRBV28	15	NA	NA	TRBJ1-2	CASSSIARINYGYTF	TGTGCCAGCAGTTCCATAGCAAGGATTAACTATGGCTACACCTTC
TRBV5-6	15	NA	TRBD2	TRBJ2-1	CASAITSGRYNEQFF	TGTGCCAGCGCAATTACTAGCGGGAGGTATAATGAGCAGTTCTTC
TRBV9	14	NA	NA	TRBJ2-7	CASSNRDGTYEQYF	TGTGCCAGCAGCAACCGGGACGGCACCTACGAGCAGTACTTC
TRBV6-1	14	NA	NA	TRBJ2-1	CASSPVVSYNEQFF	TGTGCCAGCAGCCCCGTGGTGAGCTACAATGAGCAGTTCTTC
TRBV7-9	14	NA	NA	TRBJ1-5	CASSLGGGNQPQHF	TGTGCCAGCAGCTTAGGGGGTGGCAATCAGCCCCAGCATTTT
TRBV29-1	14	NA	NA	TRBJ1-2	CSVELESTRNGYTF	TGCAGCGTTGAATTGGAGTCTACCAGAAATGGCTACACCTTC
TRBV19	12	NA	NA	TRBJ2-7	CASSTPSYEQYF	TGTGCCAGTAGTACCCCCAGCTACGAGCAGTACTTC
TRBV28	15	NA	TRBD1	TRBJ2-7	CASSWDREGSYEQYF	TGTGCCAGCAGTTGGGACAGGGAGGGCTCCTACGAGCAGTACTTC
TRBV13	16	once	TRBD2	TRBJ2-2	CASSVPSGGYTGELFF	TGTGCCAGCAGCGTCCCTAGCGGGGGTTACACCGGGGAGCTGTTTTTT
TRBV6-1	15	NA	NA	TRBJ2-1	CASSEALSTYNEQFF	TGTGCCAGCAGTGAAGCCCTCTCTACCTACAATGAGCAGTTCTTC
TRBV28	17	NA	TRBD1	TRBJ1-2	CASSSPREGAMGYGYTF	TGTGCCAGCAGTTCGCCTCGGGAGGGGGCGATGGGGTATGGCTACACCTTC
TRBV27	15	NA	NA	TRBJ1-2	CASSLSGGSGSGYTF	TGTGCCAGCAGTTTAAGCGGCGGGAGCGGTAGTGGCTACACCTTC
TRBV27	14	NA	NA	TRBJ1-1	CASSFVRGYTEAFF	TGTGCCAGCAGTTTTGTGAGGGGATACACTGAAGCTTTCTTT
TRBV6-5	14	NA	NA	TRBJ1-4	CASSLDPGGEKLFF	TGTGCCAGCAGCCTCGACCCAGGCGGGGAAAAACTGTTTTTT
TRBV27	14	once	TRBD1	TRBJ1-5	CASSRTGSNQPQHF	TGTGCCAGCAGCCGGACAGGGAGCAATCAGCCCCAGCATTTT
TRBV28	16	NA	NA	TRBJ2-6	CASRDPAGSGANVLTF	TGTGCCAGCAGGGATCCTGCAGGCTCTGGGGCCAACGTCCTGACTTTC
TRBV6-1	14	NA	NA	TRBJ1-5	CASREQGSNQPQHF	TGTGCCAGCAGAGAACAGGGAAGCAATCAGCCCCAGCATTTT
TRBV4-1	11	NA	NA	TRBJ2-2	CASSHTGELFF	TGCGCCAGCAGTCACACCGGGGAGCTGTTTTTT
TRBV19	13	NA	NA	TRBJ2-1	CASSMPAGYEQFF	TGTGCCAGTAGTATGCCCGCAGGGTATGAGCAGTTCTTC
TRBV4-2	14	NA	NA	TRBJ2-7	CASSQAGDSYEQYF	TGTGCCAGCAGCCAAGCGGGGGACTCCTACGAGCAGTACTTC
TRBV19	12	once	NA	TRBJ2-1	CASSIYYNEQFF	TGTGCCAGTAGTATTTATTACAATGAGCAGTTCTTC
TRBV7-8	15	NA	NA	TRBJ2-1	CASSLGGQTYNEQFF	TGTGCCAGCAGCTTGGGGGGACAGACCTACAATGAGCAGTTCTTC
TRBV6-1	16	NA	TRBD1	TRBJ1-4	CASSEAPRDRGEKLFF	TGTGCCAGCAGTGAAGCGCCCCGGGACAGGGGTGAAAAACTGTTTTTT
TRBV30	14	NA	NA	TRBJ1-5	CAWSVLRLNQPQHF	TGTGCCTGGAGTGTACTTCGGCTCAATCAGCCCCAGCATTTT
TRBV10-3	14	NA	NA	TRBJ2-3	CAISSDTFTDTQYF	TGTGCCATCAGCTCGGACACGTTCACAGATACGCAGTATTTT
TRBV5-1	13	NA	TRBD1	TRBJ1-2	CASSAGQGHGYTF	TGCGCCAGCAGCGCGGGACAGGGACATGGCTACACCTTC
TRBV13	15	NA	NA	TRBJ1-2	CASSRWAGTNYGYTF	TGTGCCAGCAGCCGTTGGGCAGGGACTAACTATGGCTACACCTTC
TRBV27	12	NA	TRBD2	TRBJ2-1	CASSLGGYEQFF	TGTGCCAGCAGTTTGGGGGGGTATGAGCAGTTCTTC
TRBV4-1	14	NA	TRBD1	TRBJ2-1	CASSQAGQGNEQFF	TGCGCCAGCAGCCAAGCGGGACAGGGCAATGAGCAGTTCTTC
TRBV5-1	15	NA	NA	TRBJ2-2	CASSINTRDTGELFF	TGCGCCAGCAGCATAAATACTAGAGACACCGGGGAGCTGTTTTTT
TRBV7-9	14	NA	TRBD1	TRBJ2-2	CASSLGQGTGELFF	TGTGCCAGCAGCTTAGGACAGGGAACCGGGGAGCTGTTTTTT
TRBV5-4	16	NA	NA	TRBJ2-2	CASSLASERSTGELFF	TGTGCCAGCAGCTTGGCGTCAGAGCGGAGCACCGGGGAGCTGTTTTTT
TRBV6-5	15	NA	NA	TRBJ1-1	CASSYPKEGANEAFF	TGTGCCAGCAGTTACCCGAAAGAAGGGGCTAATGAAGCTTTCTTT